This T cell receptor beta chain was identified during a study of blood T cell repertoires in COVID-19. Study in general: From the United States, Italy and Spain came samples of acute and convalescent COVID-19. T cells, B-cell-depleted T cells, or PBMCs provided the cDNA or gDNA that served as material.

This CDR3 has 13 amino acids. The V and J ends lost 2 bases and 4 bases respectively, with 9 bases between them. In germline, CDR1 is SGHRS, CDR2 YFSETQ. How the authors handled the data: Reference gene primer amplification gave nucleated cell count estimates. Assay used: immunoSEQ multiplex PCR; TCRdb lists only in-frame clones, some missing. V and J calls and clone size are copied from that table; D and trimming were computed from the DNA. The data hold more than 95,000 clones, with approximately 88% observed a single time. Sequenced sample: peripheral blood. V usage is TRBV5-1 and J usage is TRBJ1-2; unclear D gene. The clonotype comes from a man aged 50 or older with acute or convalescent COVID-19. Here the CDR3 DNA reads TGCGCCAGCAGCTTAGGAGAATTCTATGGCTACACCTTC. Translation gives CASSLGEFYGYTF.